Following are 21 T cell receptor beta chains from one sample sequenced in a study of T cells after yellow fever vaccination. TCRdb used MiXCR to reprocess the 5' RACE reads, holding one entry per CDR3 protein. The data contain under 350,000 distinct CDR3 sequences, 4.1% of them singletons. The material sequenced was PBMCs, taken 5 days after the yellow fever booster vaccination. Source of these receptors: a man aged 18 to 35 who received the YFV17D yellow fever vaccine.

The chain is built from TRBV7-8 and TRBJ2-3, with 12 bases aligning to TRBD2. The V and J ends lost 4 bases and 2 bases, in that order; junction bases with no gene match: 4. In germline, CDR1 is SGHVS, CDR2 FQNEAQ. CDR3 length equals 16 residues. Here the CDR3 reads CASSSRLAGATDTQYF. The CDR3 nucleotides read TGTGCCAGCAGCTCCAGACTAGCGGGGGCCACAGATACGCAGTATTTT. The whole variable domain, remainder taken from reference TRBV7-8 and TRBJ2-3, is GAGVSQSPRYKVAKRGQDVALRCDPISGHVSLFWYQQALGQGPEFLTYFQNEAQLDKSGLPSDRFFAERPEGSVSTLKIQRTQQEDSAVYLCASSSRLAGATDTQYFGPGTRLTVL.

V and J are TRBV7-2 and TRBJ2-3; a possible D gene is TRBD2 (5 bases). CDR1 and CDR2 (germline): SGHTA, FQGNSA. The V and J ends lost 5 bases and 6 bases respectively, with 15 bases between them. CDR3 size: 14 residues. Written as DNA, the CDR3 is TGTGCCAGCAGCCTGGGGTGGGAGCCGGATACGCAGTATTTT. Amino acids: CASSLGWEPDTQYF.

This chain uses TRBV16 with TRBJ1-4, with D hard to call. Trimming stripped 0 bases from V and 6 bases from J, with 11 bases between. CDR1 is KGHSY and CDR2 is FQNENV in the germline V gene. This CDR3 is 15 amino acids long. The CDR3 protein is CASSQSKAPDEKLFF. CDR3 sequence (DNA): TGTGCCAGCAGCCAATCGAAAGCGCCTGATGAAAAACTGTTTTTT.

There are a few counts of this clonotype. The rearrangement links TRBV15 to TRBJ1-2; a possible D gene is TRBD1 (5 bases). V lost 9 bases and J 5 bases, leaving 22 bases between the germline ends. The CDR3 loop spans 15 amino acids. Per germline, CDR1 LNHNV and CDR2 YYDKDF (reference sequence). The CDR3 sequence: CATKVERDLPYGYTF. Here the CDR3 DNA reads TGTGCCACTAAAGTCGAGCGGGACCTACCTTATGGCTACACCTTC.

This clonotype was recorded a few times. The chain uses TRBV18 and TRBJ2-7, with 11 bases identical to TRBD2. Losses at the gene ends were 6 bases for V and 4 bases for J; bases not matched to a gene: 8. CDR3 size: 15 residues. Germline V lookup: CDR1 KGHSH, CDR2 LQKENI. The CDR3 DNA reads TGTGCCAGCTCCCCTAGCGGGGGGTACGATTACGAGCAGTACGTC. Its protein product is CASSPSGGYDYEQYV.

This clonotype was found many times. The chain combines TRBV5-1 with TRBJ2-5, with TRBD2 identical over 10 bases. After removal of 1 base from V and 3 bases from J, the junction contained 3 bases not matched to a gene. Germline V gene lookup returns CDR1 SGHRS and CDR2 YFSETQ. The CDR3 extends over 15 amino acids. DNA for the CDR3: TGCGCCAGCAGCTTGACTACTAGCGGGAAAGAGACCCAGTACTTC. This gives the protein CASSLTTSGKETQYF.

This sequence joins TRBV3-1 and TRBJ1-1, with a weak D call TRBD1 (5 bases). The CDR3 has 14 amino acids. CDR1 and CDR2 from the germline V gene are LGHDT and YNNKEL (reference sequence). Trimming took 2 bases from V and 4 from J, leaving 11 bases between them. The CDR3 DNA is TGTGCCAGCAGCCAAAGCGGGGGTACCACTGAAGCTTTCTTT. Its protein product is CASSQSGGTTEAFF.

This clonotype was counted at least ten times. The rearrangement links TRBV5-6 to TRBJ2-6; maybe TRBD2 (5 bases). The V gene lost 5 bases and the J gene lost 0 bases, with 9 bases spanning the gap. The germline CDR1 and CDR2 sequences are SGHDT and YYEEEE. CDR3 size: 15 residues. This CDR3 is CASRPRGSGANVLTF. The CDR3 DNA is TGTGCCAGCAGACCACGGGGCTCTGGGGCCAACGTCCTGACTTTC.

This clonotype was seen repeatedly, ten times or more. The V and J genes are TRBV20-1 and TRBJ2-5, with 10 bases identical to TRBD2. Germline V gene data show CDR1 as DFQATT and CDR2 as SNEGSKA (reference sequence). CDR3 length: 14 residues. Unmatched junction bases numbered 8, after V lost 6 bases and J lost 4 bases. The CDR3 nucleotides read TGCAGTGCCCCAAGCGGGGGGGCCCCAGAGACCCAGTACTTC. As protein: CSAPSGGAPETQYF.

In this sample, this clonotype turned up a few times. V and J are TRBV6-6 and TRBJ1-2; 7 bases are a match to TRBD1. CDR3 length equals 14 residues. CDR1 and CDR2 from the germline V gene are MNHNY and SVGAGI (reference sequence). V gave up 6 bases and J gave up 4 bases; unmatched junction bases: 8. CDR3 nucleotide sequence: TGTGCCAGCAGCCGCGGACAGGAGCTCTATGGCTACACCTTC. Residues: CASSRGQELYGYTF.

This clonotype was detected only a few times. The chain has TRBV4-1 and TRBJ1-2, with D uncertain. This CDR3 has 16 amino acids. With 0 bases removed from V and 5 bases from J, the gap between germline ends came to 16 bases. Germline-derived CDR1 and CDR2 are MGHRA and YSYEKL. CDR3 in amino acids: CASSQDPGTATYGYTF. The CDR3 DNA reads TGCGCCAGCAGCCAAGATCCAGGAACAGCTACTTATGGCTACACCTTC.

The chain employs TRBV21-1 and TRBJ1-4; the D call of TRBD1 is as the table states it, not checked on the DNA. TRBV21-1 is labeled a pseudogene. The CDR3 length is 19 residues. The DNA of the CDR3 is TGTGCCAGCACCCAATGCCGAACTTTCCGGGACAGGGGCAATGAAAAACTGTTTTTT. This gives the protein CASTQCRTFRDRGNEKLFF.

This clonotype was seen a few times. This chain joins TRBV20-1 and TRBJ1-1; D gene uncertain. CDR3 size: 13 residues. Germline V gene sequence: CDR1 DFQATT, CDR2 SNEGSKA (reference sequence). The ends were cut back, 1 base at V and 1 base at J, with 7 bases in the middle. The CDR3 coding sequence is TGCAGTGCTAGAGTCCCAGAGAACACTGAAGCTTTCTTT. Protein sequence: CSARVPENTEAFF.

The chain carries TRBV7-9 and TRBJ2-2, with 8 positions matching TRBD1. Germline V gene lookup returns CDR1 SEHNR and CDR2 FQNEAQ (reference sequence). The CDR3 consists of 15 residues. The J segment lost 5 bases and the V segment lost 6 bases, leaving 8 bases of the junction unmatched. The CDR3 region has the DNA TGTGCCAGCAGTCCGAGGACAGGGTTTACCGGGGAGCTGTTTTTT. Protein: CASSPRTGFTGELFF.

This clonotype showed up just a few times. This chain joins TRBV4-2 and TRBJ2-1; TRBD2 matches at 13 bases. CDR3 size: 18 residues. Germline V gives CDR1 LGHNA, CDR2 YNFKEQ. V lost 4 bases and J lost 0; bases outside the gene matches: 6. CDR3 in amino acids: CASSPGTSGAPSYNEQFF. DNA of the CDR3: TGTGCCAGCAGCCCCGGGACTAGCGGGGCCCCCTCCTACAATGAGCAGTTCTTC.

This clonotype was counted between two and nine times. The chain joins TRBV25-1 to TRBJ2-1; 10 bases are shared with TRBD2. Germline V gene sequence: CDR1 MGHDK, CDR2 SYGVNS. The CDR3 runs 14 residues. V lost 11 bases and J lost 6; bases outside the gene matches: 10. The CDR3 bases are TGTGCCTCTCTGGGCCTAGCGGGGGTCAATGAGCAGTTCTTC. Its translation: CASLGLAGVNEQFF.

This clonotype has just a few counts. The chain joins TRBV19 to TRBJ2-1; a weak D match, TRBD1 (5 bases). Trimming cost V 2 bases and J 10 bases, with 6 bases left between them. The germline V gene encodes CDR1 LNHDA and CDR2 SQIVND (reference sequence). The CDR3 has 11 amino acids. The CDR3 sequence: CASSITGEQFF. The CDR3 bases are TGTGCCAGTAGTATAACAGGAGAGCAGTTCTTC.

This clonotype was seen more than once but under ten times. This chain uses TRBV5-4 with TRBJ2-2; D possibly corresponds to TRBD2 (5 bases). V lost 4 bases and J 2 bases, leaving 18 bases between the germline ends. CDR1 is SGHNT, CDR2 YYREEE, per germline (reference sequence). The CDR3 spans 17 residues. The CDR3 nucleotides are TGTGCCAGCAGCCCCCGGCGGGTACAGACAAACACCGGGGAGCTGTTTTTT. Translated, it gives CASSPRRVQTNTGELFF.

This clonotype occurred a few times. The chain links TRBV5-1 to TRBJ2-1; no clear D gene. V lost 1 base, J lost 8 bases, and 7 bases lay in between. Germline V gene data show CDR1 as SGHRS and CDR2 as YFSETQ. This CDR3 has 12 residues. The CDR3: CASSLSGDEQFF. Here the CDR3 DNA reads TGCGCCAGCAGCTTGTCTGGGGATGAGCAGTTCTTC.

This clonotype was seen many times. This chain joins TRBV29-1 and TRBJ2-2; 9 positions match TRBD1. The CDR3 has 13 amino acids. Germline trimming cut 7 bases from V and 3 bases from J; bases unmatched to any gene: 3. CDR1 is SQVTM, CDR2 ANQGSEA, per germline. The CDR3 nucleotides read TGCAGCGCGGACAGGGGATACACCGGGGAGCTGTTTTTT. Amino acid sequence: CSADRGYTGELFF.

The table lists this clonotype with a few counts. The V call is TRBV20-1, the J call TRBJ2-7; D unresolved. The germline V and J ends were trimmed by 0 bases and 3 bases, with 3 bases remaining between them. The germline V gene has CDR1 DFQATT and CDR2 SNEGSKA (reference sequence). The CDR3 covers 11 residues. CDR3 nucleotides: TGCAGTGCTAGAGATGACTACGAGCAGTACTTC. This gives the protein CSARDDYEQYF.